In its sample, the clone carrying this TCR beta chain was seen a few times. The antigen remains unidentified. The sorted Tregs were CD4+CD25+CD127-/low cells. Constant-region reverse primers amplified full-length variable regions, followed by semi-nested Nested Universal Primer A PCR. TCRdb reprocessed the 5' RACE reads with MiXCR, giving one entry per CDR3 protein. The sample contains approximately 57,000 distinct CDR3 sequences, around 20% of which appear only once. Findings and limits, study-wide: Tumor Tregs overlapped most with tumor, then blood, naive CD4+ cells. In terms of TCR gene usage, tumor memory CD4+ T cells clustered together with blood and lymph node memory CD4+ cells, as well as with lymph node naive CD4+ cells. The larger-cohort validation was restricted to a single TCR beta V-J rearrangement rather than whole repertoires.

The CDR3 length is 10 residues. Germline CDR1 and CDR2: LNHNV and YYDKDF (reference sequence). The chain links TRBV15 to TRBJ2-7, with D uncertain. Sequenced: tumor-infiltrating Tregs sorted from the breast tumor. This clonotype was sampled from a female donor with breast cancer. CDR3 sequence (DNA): TGTGGCGGAGCCGTCAACGAGCAGTACTTC. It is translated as CGGAVNEQYF.